This TCR beta chain stems from a study of CD8 T cells in ankylosing spondylitis. Overall study findings and caveats: It appeared that ankylosing spondylitis blood was characterized by a TCR beta motif of about eight highly homologous variants. Prior literature has documented some motif variants in synovial fluid and blood from reactive arthritis. Disease-associated clones were CD8+ and fairly uncommon in peripheral blood.

Germline values: CDR1 SGHDT, CDR2 YYEEEE. This CDR3 has 15 residues. The trim removed 9 bases at V and 1 base at J, leaving 10 bases unmatched. TCRdb re-analysed the 5' RACE reads in MiXCR, keeping a single row per CDR3 protein. The sample carries around 770,000 distinct CDR3 sequences, around 11% recorded once. This clonotype came up a few times. What it binds is unknown. Sequencing was done on a sample of blood, either unsorted or a sorted T cell fraction (not recorded which). The V gene is TRBV5-6, the J gene TRBJ2-1; 7 nucleotides align to TRBD2. The clonotype comes from a male donor with ankylosing spondylitis. CDR3 region: CATTAGVKSYNEQFF. The CDR3 nucleotides are TGTGCCACCACGGCGGGGGTAAAATCCTACAATGAGCAGTTCTTC.